The 24 T cell receptor beta chains listed next were all sequenced from one sample in a study of RUNX1 and TCR beta rearrangement in T-cell leukemia. The sequenced amplicons covered TCR beta DJ as well as VDJ rearrangements. Using its own MiXCR run on the PCR reads, TCRdb lists one record per CDR3 protein. Of over 750 distinct CDR3 sequences in the sample, 25% to 30% were seen once. Sequenced sample: blood. The receptors come from a male donor with T-cell acute lymphoblastic leukemia.

Points on this clonotype: With a much larger clone just one base away, this may be a read error. The gene calls are TRBV12-3 or TRBV12-4 and TRBJ2-7, with TRBD2 as a possible D gene (5 bases). This CDR3 is 13 amino acids long. The CDR3 loop is CACSFPTTGEQYF. The CDR3 DNA reads as TGTGCCTGCAGTTTCCCTACTACGGGGGAGCAGTACTTC.

The gene calls are TRBV12-3 or TRBV12-4 and TRBJ2-1; 9 positions agree with TRBD2. V lost 3 bases, J lost 3 bases, and 3 bases stayed unmatched. The CDR3 is made up of 15 amino acids. The CDR3 DNA follows: TGTGCCAGCAGTTTTAGCGGGAGTATCTACAATGAGCAGTTCTTC. Residues: CASSFSGSIYNEQFF.

Concerning this clonotype: At one of its ends the junction is not consistent with the germline gene, which may arise from a read error. The V call is TRBV28, the J call TRBJ1-4; D remains unclear. Looked up from germline, CDR1 is MDHEN and CDR2 is SYDVKM. This CDR3 is built from 16 residues. CDR3: CAGSPLEGATNEKLFF. As DNA, the CDR3 is TGTGCCGGCAGTCCCCTCGAGGGAGCAACTAATGAAAAACTGTTTTTT. Using reference TRBV28 and TRBJ1-4 for the parts outside the CDR3, the full variable domain is DVKVTQSSRYLVKRTGEKVFLECVQDMDHENMFWYRQDPGLGLRLIYFSYDVKMKEKGDIPEGYSVSREKKERFSLILESASTNQTSMYLCAGSPLEGATNEKLFFGSGTQLSVL.

This clonotype is labeled as large. V is TRBV20-1 and J is TRBJ1-5; maybe TRBD1 (6 bases). The CDR3 is 15 amino acids. In germline, CDR1 is DFQATT, CDR2 SNEGSKA (reference sequence). Trimming took 3 bases from V and 3 from J, leaving 15 bases between them. The CDR3 loop is CSASSTGKVNQPQHF. The CDR3 nucleotides are TGCAGTGCTAGCAGCACAGGGAAGGTCAATCAGCCCCAGCATTTT.

The chain couples TRBV2 to TRBJ1-1; D may be TRBD1 (5 bases). There are 14 residues in the CDR3. V lost 2 bases and J lost 3, with 10 bases in between. Looked up from germline, CDR1 is SNHLY and CDR2 is FYNNEI. This CDR3 is CASSELLGDTEAFF. The CDR3 DNA is TGTGCCAGCAGTGAATTATTAGGGGACACTGAAGCTTTCTTT.

This clonotype is deemed large (0.1 to 1%). This chain joins TRBV5-6 and TRBJ2-3, with unresolved D. The CDR3 is 12 residues long. Trimming shortened V by 7 bases and J by 3 bases, and 9 bases separated the two germline ends. CDR1 SGHDT and CDR2 YYEEEE come from the germline V gene. The chain's CDR3 is CASGRQTDTQYF. The CDR3 DNA sequence: TGTGCCAGCGGCCGGCAGACAGATACGCAGTATTTT.

The V call is TRBV6-5, the J call TRBJ1-2, with a weak D call TRBD1 (5 bases). Trimming took off 6 bases at V and 8 bases at J, with 13 bases between the two ends. The CDR3 sequence is 12 residues long. Per the germline V gene, CDR1 is MNHEY and CDR2 is SVGAGI. CDR3 protein: CASRRTGDGYTF. In nucleotides, the CDR3 is TGTGCCAGCAGGCGCACAGGAGACGGCTACACCTTC.

By frequency in the sample, this clonotype is large. The chain has TRBV20-1 and TRBJ1-3; D is perhaps TRBD1 (5 bases). The CDR3 has 15 amino acids. V was cut by 3 bases and J by 0 bases, with 12 bases left in between. Germline-derived CDR1 and CDR2 are DFQATT and SNEGSKA (reference sequence). For the CDR3, the DNA is TGCAGTGCTAGCGAGGGGACGGTCTCTGGAAACACCATATATTTT. This translates into CSASEGTVSGNTIYF.

As regards this clonotype: A read error may be the cause here, since a much bigger clone is one base away. The chain is built from TRBV14 and TRBJ1-1; tentatively, D is TRBD1 (5 bases). Looked up from germline, CDR1 is SGHDN and CDR2 is FVKESK. CDR3 length equals 13 residues. With 0 bases removed from V and 10 bases from J, the gap between germline ends came to 12 bases. The DNA of the CDR3 is TGTGCCAGCAGCCAAGATCGGCGGGGCGCAGCTTTCTTT. This gives the protein CASSQDRRGAAFF.

In its sample, this clonotype ranks as large. This chain joins TRBV20-1 and TRBJ1-1, with D perhaps matching TRBD1 (5 bases). The germline V gene has CDR1 DFQATT and CDR2 SNEGSKA (reference sequence). V was cut by 3 bases and J by 5 bases, with 13 bases left in between. CDR3 length equals 13 residues. CDR3 amino acids: CSASGERQTEAFF. CDR3 coding DNA: TGCAGTGCTAGCGGGGAGAGACAGACTGAAGCTTTCTTT.

In this sample, this clonotype turned up a few times. V gene TRBV3-1 combines with J gene TRBJ1-1, with a tentative D call TRBD1 (5 bases). There are 15 residues in the CDR3. The V end was cut by 0 bases, the J end by 11 bases, with 19 bases between. The germline CDR1 and CDR2 sequences are LGHDT and YNNKEL (reference sequence). The CDR3 protein is CASSQDRGRATEAFF. DNA of the CDR3: TGTGCCAGCAGCCAAGATCGTGGCAGGGCAACCGAGGCTTTCTTT. Full variable domain (remainder filled in from reference TRBV3-1 and TRBJ1-1): DTAVSQTPKYLVTQMGNDKSIKCEQNLGHDTMYWYKQDSKKFLKIMFSYNNKELIINETVPNRFSPKSPDKAHLNLHINSLELGDSAVYFCASSQDRGRATEAFFGQGTRLTVV.

This chain uses TRBV19 with TRBJ1-2; perhaps TRBD1 as D (6 bases). Germline values: CDR1 LNHDA, CDR2 SQIVND (reference sequence). The CDR3 runs to 13 residues. Trimming removed 4 bases at V and 8 bases at J, with 14 bases between. As DNA, the CDR3 is TGTGCCAGTAGTAGGGGGCAGGGTAACGGCTACACCTTC. Residues: CASSRGQGNGYTF.

The chain recombines TRBV6-2 or TRBV6-3 with TRBJ2-7, with D perhaps TRBD2 (7 bases). V lost 0 bases and J 4 bases, leaving 13 bases between the germline ends. This CDR3 has 15 residues. Germline V gene lookup returns CDR1 MNHEY and CDR2 SVGEGT. CDR3 sequence: CASSYSGGRRYEQYF. DNA for the CDR3: TGTGCCAGCAGTTACTCGGGGGGGCGCCGATACGAGCAGTACTTC.

By its share, this clonotype is large. The rearrangement links TRBV11-1 to TRBJ2-5, with D possibly matching TRBD1 (7 bases). CDR3 length: 15 residues. V was shortened by 2 bases and J by 3 bases, with 13 bases between the two germline ends. The germline V gene encodes CDR1 SGHAT and CDR2 FQDESV (reference sequence). The chain's CDR3 is CASSLSGGFEETQYF. The DNA of the CDR3 is TGTGCCAGCAGCTTATCAGGGGGGTTCGAAGAGACCCAGTACTTC.

Only a few counts were recorded for this clonotype. The CDR3 DNA reads TGTGCCAGCAGTTACACCGAGGTAGCTGGCGAGCAGTACTTC. Translating gives CASSYTEVAGEQYF. The rearrangement joins TRBV6-6 to TRBJ2-7; D gene uncertain. This CDR3 is 14 amino acids long. V gave up 2 bases and J gave up 6 bases, with 14 bases separating them. CDR1 is MNHNY, CDR2 SVGAGI, per germline (reference sequence).

In its sample, this clonotype was seen a few times. J is TRBJ1-1 and V is TRBV7-9; 8 bases align to TRBD1. Germline assignment: CDR1 SEHNR and CDR2 FQNEAQ (reference sequence). V trimming: 3 bases; J trimming: 4 bases; junction bases outside the gene matches: 7. The CDR3 covers 15 residues. In DNA form, the CDR3 reads TGTGCCAGCAGCTTGCCGACAGGGGTGGGCACTGAAGCTTTCTTT. It translates to CASSLPTGVGTEAFF. The full variable domain, with the rest looked up from reference TRBV7-9 and TRBJ1-1, is DTGVSQNPRHKITKRGQNVTFRCDPISEHNRLYWYRQTLGQGPEFLTYFQNEAQLEKSRLLSDRFSAERPKGSFSTLEIQRTEQGDSAMYLCASSLPTGVGTEAFFGQGTRLTVV.

This clonotype has just a few counts. This chain joins TRBV5-4 and TRBJ2-2, with D possibly called TRBD1 or TRBD2 (7 bases each). The V end was cut by 0 bases, the J end by 5 bases, with 14 bases between. Germline lookup yields CDR1 SGHNT and CDR2 YYREEE (reference sequence). The CDR3 spans 16 residues. The CDR3 DNA follows: TGTGCCAGCAGCTTGGCCCACAGGGGAGGGACCGGGGAGCTGTTTTTT. Encoded protein: CASSLAHRGGTGELFF.

By share, this clonotype ranks as large. V is TRBV10-3 and J is TRBJ2-7, with TRBD2 matching over 8 bases. Germline assignment: CDR1 ENHRY and CDR2 SYGVKD. Trimming took 5 bases from V and 4 from J; bases not matched to a gene: 7. The CDR3 is made up of 14 amino acids. The CDR3 loop reads CAISPGTSVYEQYF. The CDR3 DNA sequence: TGTGCCATCAGTCCCGGGACTAGTGTGTACGAGCAGTACTTC.

V gene TRBV11-2 combines with J gene TRBJ2-2; D is uncertain. Trimming left V 2 bases short and J 2 bases short, with 6 bases between. CDR1 SGHAT and CDR2 FQNNGV come from the germline V gene. CDR3 length: 14 amino acids. The CDR3 coding sequence is TGTGCCAGCAGCTTACGAGTAAACACCGGGGAGCTGTTTTTT. Amino acids: CASSLRVNTGELFF. Variable domain in full (rest from reference TRBV11-2 and TRBJ2-2): EAGVAQSPRYKIIEKRQSVAFWCNPISGHATLYWYQQILGQGPKLLIQFQNNGVVDDSQLPKDRFSAERLKGVDSTLKIQPAKLEDSAVYLCASSLRVNTGELFFGEGSRLTVL.

The rearrangement joins TRBV4-1 to TRBJ1-2; TRBD1 matches at 9 bases. Germline V CDR1 and CDR2: MGHRA, YSYEKL. The CDR3 sequence is 15 residues long. J was trimmed by 0 bases and V by 6 bases; bases with no gene match: 5. CDR3: CASREQGAANYGYTF. The CDR3, as DNA: TGCGCCAGCAGGGAACAGGGGGCCGCTAACTATGGCTACACCTTC.

Only a few counts were recorded for this clonotype. The V call is TRBV7-9, the J call TRBJ2-2, with D possibly matching TRBD2 (6 bases). V was shortened by 5 bases and J by 8 bases, with 15 bases between the two germline ends. Germline loops: CDR1 SEHNR, CDR2 FQNEAQ (reference sequence). This CDR3 comprises 14 residues. CDR3 in amino acids: CASSQRAGMGELFF. In DNA form, the CDR3 reads TGTGCCAGCAGCCAAAGGGCGGGGATGGGGGAGCTGTTTTTT.

This rearrangement joins TRBV28 to TRBJ2-7; 9 bases line up with TRBD2. The ends lost 7 bases at V and 0 bases at J; junction bases unmatched: 1. The CDR3 runs 13 residues. The V gene's germline CDR1 is MDHEN and CDR2 SYDVKM. The CDR3 bases are TGTGCCAGCAAGCGGGAGGCCTCCTACGAGCAGTACTTC. Protein: CASKREASYEQYF.

This clonotype has only one observation. CDR3 coding DNA: TGTGCCAGCAGGTTGGGGGCTGGCAACAATGAGCAGTTCTTC. Protein product: CASRLGAGNNEQFF. The gene calls are TRBV27 and TRBJ2-1, with TRBD1 as a possible D gene (6 bases). This CDR3 spans 14 amino acids. Trimming cost V 6 bases and J 5 bases, with 14 bases left between them. Germline-derived CDR1 and CDR2 are MNHEY and SMNVEV (reference sequence).

For this clonotype: Relative to the germline gene, one junction end is altered; a read error may explain this. V usage is TRBV20-1 and J usage is TRBJ1-2; a possible D gene is TRBD1 (5 bases). The CDR3 has 16 amino acids. CDR1 DFQATT and CDR2 SNEGSKA come from the germline V gene (reference sequence). In nucleotides, the CDR3 is TGCCGTGCTAAACCCACCGTCTGGGGCGCTAACTATGGCTACACCTTC. Amino acid sequence: CRAKPTVWGANYGYTF.